The clone carrying this T cell receptor beta chain showed up just once. Other DNA sequences in the same sample also yield this CDR3. The PCR had 60 Vbeta and 13 Jbeta primers. Using immunoSEQ multiplex PCR, the repertoire was profiled, and TCRdb retains in-frame clones only, with some absent. The table has about 170,000 clones, roughly 70% seen once; the top ten hold approximately 7.1%. V shed 4 bases, J shed 10 bases, and the junction held 6 bases outside the gene matches. Germline V lookup: CDR1 SGHTA, CDR2 FQGTGA. The CDR3 spans 14 residues. The data were obtained in a study of cytomegalovirus exposure and HLA in healthy donors.

The TCR sequence derives from a middle-aged man in good health and CMV-seropositive. The sample consisted of PBMCs. This chain joins TRBV7-3 and TRBJ1-6, with TRBD1 identical over 8 bases. Here the CDR3 DNA reads TGTGCCAGCAGCTCCTCAGGGGGCAACTCACCCCTCCACTTT. It specifies CASSSSGGNSPLHF.